A single sample gave rise to the 6 T cell receptor beta chains below, sequenced in a study of T cell responses to AZD1222 COVID-19 vaccine. Sequencing was performed with immunoSEQ multiplex PCR; in TCRdb, only in-frame clones are kept and a portion is missing. The sample has about 200,000 clones; roughly 91% are singletons. Specimen: peripheral blood, collected on day 0 of MenACWY control vaccination. These receptors were obtained from an adult in good health.

This chain connects TRBV28 to TRBJ1-1, with D tentatively TRBD1 (5 bases). CDR1 is MDHEN, CDR2 SYDVKM, per germline. The CDR3 is made up of 13 amino acids. With 7 bases removed from V and 4 bases from J, the gap between germline ends came to 13 bases. CDR3 in amino acids: CASTLGESTEAFF. In DNA form, the CDR3 reads TGTGCCAGCACCTTGGGGGAGAGCACTGAAGCTTTCTTT.

The CDR3 bases are TGTGCCAGCCGCGGGACAGTAAATTCACCCCTCCACTTT. Amino acids: CASRGTVNSPLHF. The chain employs TRBV27 and TRBJ1-6, with TRBD1 matching over 7 bases. CDR1 and CDR2 from the germline V gene are MNHEY and SMNVEV (reference sequence). V was pared by 8 bases and J by 7 bases, with 5 bases of the junction left unmatched. The CDR3 is 13 residues long.

The rearrangement joins TRBV15 to TRBJ1-2; TRBD1 agrees at 7 bases. Germline values: CDR1 LNHNV, CDR2 YYDKDF (reference sequence). The CDR3 has 13 residues. V trimming: 0 bases; J trimming: 8 bases; junction bases outside the gene matches: 3. The CDR3 loop is CATSREAGGGYTF. CDR3 nucleotide sequence: TGTGCCACCAGCAGAGAGGCAGGGGGAGGCTACACCTTC.

This chain connects TRBV6-2 or TRBV6-3 to TRBJ2-1; D gene unclear. Trimming pared 6 bases from V and 6 bases from J, leaving 9 bases between. From germline, CDR1 is MNHEY and CDR2 SVGEGT. CDR3 length: 12 amino acids. This CDR3 is CASSTGVNEQFF. The DNA of the CDR3 is TGTGCCAGCAGCACTGGAGTCAATGAGCAGTTCTTC.

The chain has TRBV10-2 and TRBJ1-3; the D gene is possibly TRBD1 (6 bases). Trimming took 5 bases from V and 5 from J, leaving 10 bases between them. Germline V CDR1 and CDR2: WSHSY, SAAADI. This CDR3 spans 13 amino acids. The CDR3 here is CASSSQGRNTIYF. DNA of the CDR3: TGCGCCAGCAGTTCACAGGGCCGAAACACCATATATTTT.

This clone was seen only once. The rearrangement links TRBV6-5 to TRBJ1-2, with TRBD1 matching 11 bases. Germline V lookup: CDR1 MNHEY, CDR2 SVGAGI. The CDR3 contains 14 residues. J was trimmed by 8 bases and V by 10 bases; bases with no gene match: 12. CDR3 sequence (DNA): TGTGCCACCATAACCAGGACAGGGGGCAAGGGCTACACCTTC. Protein product: CATITRTGGKGYTF.